This is a list of T cell receptor beta chains from one sample in a study of blood T cell repertoires in COVID-19. Repertoires were generated with immunoSEQ multiplex PCR, while TCRdb's copy carries only in-frame clones and drops some. The sample comprises around 56,000 clones, over 70% of which are singletons, and over 11% rests with the top ten. What was sequenced was peripheral blood. The source is a woman in her 70s with acute or convalescent COVID-19. Each CDR3 is given without its conserved first and last residue. Fields, in order: clone size, V gene, CDR3 protein. Clone sizes are given selectively: once, few, many, or a class where the clone is expanded.

- TRBV6-5 ASLGSGNSPLH
- TRBV24-1 ATSRDSNQPQH
- TRBV5-1 ASSPHGGGRGGETQY
- TRBV29-1 SDYDLSGANVLT
- TRBV4-2 ASSQDETPRYSPLH
- TRBV5-1 AAQEGPRGTDTQY
few TRBV6-1 ASSYNVGGYT
- TRBV30 AWIRGTYNEQF
- TRBV7-3 ASSPGSTDTQY
- TRBV19 ASAPLRGNTEAF
- TRBV18 ASSLTSKRGDSGANVLT
- TRBV27 ASSLDGGLGTDTQY
- TRBV19 ASRTGFGYYGYT
- TRBV4-2 ASSQERRLEETQY
few TRBV5-8 ASSPRVYGNQPQH
once TRBV24-1 ATGGATTDTQY
- TRBV19 ASSPRVLRDGGYGYT
- TRBV3-1/TRBV3-2 ASSQEVRLTSNYGYT
- TRBV3-1/TRBV3-2 ASSQGRGALSNQPQH
- TRBV6-5 ASSYIDRAVGYT
- TRBV18 ASSPWGVNTEAF
- TRBV5-4 ASSLRGTTNEKLF
few TRBV27 ASSPLDRYEAF
- TRBV7-3 ASSLAAGSYNEQF
- TRBV5-4 ASSSGQGAEYEQY
- TRBV11-2 ASSSGQGAGQPQH
- TRBV5-1 ASSPGEGQPQH
- TRBV5-6 ASSSRDTQY
- TRBV2 ASSDRGRNSPLH
- TRBV7-2 ASSLRSGGSYNEQF
few TRBV5-1 ASSLVGTGEEAF
- TRBV7-8 ASSRDRASNTIY
once TRBV5-1 ASSLGHSGGFTGELF
- TRBV7-6 ASSPTGRSADTQY
- TRBV9 ASSVATGPNTEAF
- TRBV2 ASSEMAGLATEAF
once TRBV29-1 SVSTGTGENIQY
- TRBV9 ASSVGPGWGTEAF
- TRBV23-1 ASSQSRSGAHGNTIY